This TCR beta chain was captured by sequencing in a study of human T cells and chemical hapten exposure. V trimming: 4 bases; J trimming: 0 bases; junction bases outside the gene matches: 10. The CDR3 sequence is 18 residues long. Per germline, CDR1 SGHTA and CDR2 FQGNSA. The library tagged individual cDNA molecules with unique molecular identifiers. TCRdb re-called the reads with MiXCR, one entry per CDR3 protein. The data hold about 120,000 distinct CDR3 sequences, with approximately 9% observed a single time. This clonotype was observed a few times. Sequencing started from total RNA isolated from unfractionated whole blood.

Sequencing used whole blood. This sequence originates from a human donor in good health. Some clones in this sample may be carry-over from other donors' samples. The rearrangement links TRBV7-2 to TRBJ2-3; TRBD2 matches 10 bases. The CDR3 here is CASSSSGRELWSTDTQYF. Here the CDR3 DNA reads TGTGCCAGCAGCTCAAGCGGGAGGGAGTTGTGGAGCACAGATACGCAGTATTTT.